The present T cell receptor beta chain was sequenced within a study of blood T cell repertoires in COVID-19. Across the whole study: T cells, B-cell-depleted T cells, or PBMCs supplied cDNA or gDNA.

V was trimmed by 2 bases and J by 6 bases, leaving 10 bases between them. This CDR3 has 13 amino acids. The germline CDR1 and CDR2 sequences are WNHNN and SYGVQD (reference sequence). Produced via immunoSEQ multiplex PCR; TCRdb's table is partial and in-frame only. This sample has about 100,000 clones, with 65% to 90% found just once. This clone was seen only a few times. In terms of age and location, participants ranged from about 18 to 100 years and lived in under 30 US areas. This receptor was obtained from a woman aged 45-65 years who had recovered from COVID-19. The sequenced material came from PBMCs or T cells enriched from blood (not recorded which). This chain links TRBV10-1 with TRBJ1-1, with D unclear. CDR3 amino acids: CASSEEGRAEAFF. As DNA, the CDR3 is TGCGCCAGCAGTGAGGAGGGTAGGGCTGAAGCTTTCTTT.